The next 23 T cell receptor beta chains were all read from a single sample in a study of blood T cell repertoires in COVID-19. Libraries were prepared by immunoSEQ multiplex PCR; TCRdb keeps only in-frame clonotypes and omits some of them. The sample comprises 150,000 or so clones, roughly 80% of which are singletons, and 3% to 3.5% rests with the top ten. Sequenced sample: peripheral blood. The receptors were gathered from an elderly woman with acute or convalescent COVID-19.

There are a few counts of this clone. The chain employs TRBV5-1 and TRBJ2-3; the D gene is possibly TRBD2 (6 bases). The length of the CDR3 is 14 residues. CDR1 and CDR2 from the germline V gene are SGHRS and YFSETQ. V lost 4 bases and J 3 bases, leaving 12 bases between the germline ends. The DNA of the CDR3 is TGCGCCAGCAGCGCGGAGGAGGGTACAGATACGCAGTATTTT. This translates into CASSAEEGTDTQYF.

The chain links TRBV29-1 to TRBJ1-2; 12 bases fit TRBD1. CDR3 size: 13 residues. The V and J ends lost 3 bases and 10 bases, in that order; junction bases with no gene match: 6. Germline values: CDR1 SQVTM, CDR2 ANQGSEA. CDR3 sequence (DNA): TGCAGCGTTGATGAGGGACAGGGGGCCCTCTACACCTTC. Amino acid sequence: CSVDEGQGALYTF.

V gene TRBV29-1 combines with J gene TRBJ2-2, with a weak D call TRBD2 (6 bases). The CDR3 has 15 residues. The V end was cut by 4 bases, the J end by 6 bases, with 18 bases between. The germline CDR1 and CDR2 sequences are SQVTM and ANQGSEA. The CDR3 region has the DNA TGCAGCGTTGGGAGGGCAGAGGGACGTGCCGGGGAGCTGTTTTTT. It codes for CSVGRAEGRAGELFF.

This clone was seen more than once but under ten times. This sequence joins TRBV5-1 and TRBJ1-1; 10 nucleotides line up with TRBD1. This CDR3 spans 14 amino acids. From germline, CDR1 is SGHRS and CDR2 YFSETQ. J gave up 4 bases and V 3 bases, and 3 bases lay outside the gene matches. CDR3 amino acids: CASSYGQGGTEAFF. The DNA for the CDR3 is TGCGCCAGCAGCTATGGACAGGGGGGCACTGAAGCTTTCTTT. The variable domain in full, completed from reference TRBV5-1 and TRBJ1-1, reads KAGVTQTPRYLIKTRGQQVTLSCSPISGHRSVSWYQQTPGQGLQFLFEYFSETQRNKGNFPGRFSGRQFSNSRSEMNVSTLELGDSALYLCASSYGQGGTEAFFGQGTRLTVV.

J is TRBJ2-7 and V is TRBV5-1; D perhaps matches TRBD1 (6 bases). CDR1 is SGHRS, CDR2 YFSETQ, per germline. Trimming took 0 bases from V and 4 from J, leaving 11 bases between them. The CDR3 has 14 residues. CDR3 in DNA: TGCGCCAGCAGCTTGGGACAGGAGGTGTACGAGCAGTACTTC. Amino acids: CASSLGQEVYEQYF.

This chain connects TRBV7-3 to TRBJ2-4, with 8 nucleotides matching TRBD1. Trimming at V came to 5 bases and at J to 5 bases, leaving 5 bases not matched to a gene. There are 14 residues in the CDR3. CDR1 and CDR2 from the germline V gene are SGHTA and FQGTGA. CDR3 region: CASSPTGQENIQYF. CDR3 bases: TGTGCCAGCAGCCCCACGGGACAGGAAAACATTCAGTACTTC.

The V call is TRBV7-9, the J call TRBJ1-4; perhaps TRBD1 as D (6 bases). Germline values: CDR1 SEHNR, CDR2 FQNEAQ (reference sequence). This CDR3 spans 14 amino acids. V lost 3 bases, J lost 7 bases, and 12 bases lay in between. The DNA of the CDR3 is TGTGCCAGCAGCTTTCAAGGGGGTGGTGAAAAACTGTTTTTT. Amino acids: CASSFQGGGEKLFF.

This clone has only one observation. This sequence joins TRBV29-1 and TRBJ2-3; 8 bases match TRBD2. The trim removed 4 bases at V and 1 base at J, leaving 10 bases unmatched. Germline V gives CDR1 SQVTM, CDR2 ANQGSEA. The CDR3 is 16 residues long. The CDR3 DNA sequence: TGCAGCGTTGGTCAAGGGGATAGCGGGGGCACAGATACGCAGTATTTT. Its protein product is CSVGQGDSGGTDTQYF.

This clone occurred a few times. The V call is TRBV18, the J call TRBJ1-3; TRBD1 matches 12 bases. The CDR3 is 16 amino acids. Trimming cost V 6 bases and J 4 bases; bases outside gene matches: 7. In germline, CDR1 is KGHSH, CDR2 LQKENI. The CDR3 DNA reads TGTGCCAGCTCCCCGGGACAGGGGGCTTCAGGAAACACCATATATTTT. This gives the protein CASSPGQGASGNTIYF. Full variable domain (missing parts from reference TRBV18 and TRBJ1-3): NAGVMQNPRHLVRRRGQEARLRCSPMKGHSHVYWYRQLPEEGLKFMVYLQKENIIDESGMPKERFSAEFPKEGPSILRIQQVVRGDSAAYFCASSPGQGASGNTIYFGEGSWLTVV.

Regarding this clone: Other DNA sequences within the sample encode an identical CDR3. The chain couples TRBV7-2 to TRBJ2-3; 7 bases line up with TRBD2. Germline V gives CDR1 SGHTA, CDR2 FQGNSA. V gave up 3 bases and J gave up 3 bases; unmatched junction bases: 3. This CDR3 is 14 amino acids long. The CDR3, as DNA: TGTGCCAGCAGCTTTGGGGGGGGGACAGATACGCAGTATTTT. Translating it yields CASSFGGGTDTQYF.

The chain is built from TRBV29-1 and TRBJ2-7; tentative D call: TRBD1 (6 bases). Trimming pared 4 bases from V and 3 bases from J, leaving 13 bases between. The CDR3 runs to 13 residues. The germline V gene has CDR1 SQVTM and CDR2 ANQGSEA. This CDR3 reads CSVGGQHDYEQYF. CDR3 in DNA: TGCAGCGTTGGTGGACAGCATGACTACGAGCAGTACTTC.

The V and J genes are TRBV30 and TRBJ2-3; TRBD2 might be the D (6 bases). V lost 3 bases, J lost 7 bases, and 23 bases lay in between. Germline lookup yields CDR1 GTSNPN and CDR2 SVGIG (reference sequence). This CDR3 spans 16 amino acids. The CDR3 protein is CAWSGGGPVSVYTQYF. The CDR3 region has the DNA TGTGCCTGGAGCGGGGGAGGACCCGTGAGCGTATATACGCAGTATTTT.

The J gene is TRBJ1-2, the V gene TRBV5-1, with 12 bases identical to TRBD1. V dropped 7 bases and J dropped 7; count of bases not matched to a gene: 8. The CDR3 has 14 amino acids. Germline V CDR1 and CDR2: SGHRS, YFSETQ. CDR3 nucleotide sequence: TGCGCCAGCGCATTGGGACAGGGGGCTATTGGCTACACCTTC. Its translation is CASALGQGAIGYTF.

This clone appeared once. The chain links TRBV12-5 to TRBJ1-5; a weak D match, TRBD1 (6 bases). V gave up 7 bases and J gave up 5 bases, with 24 bases separating them. The CDR3 totals 17 residues. Germline V gives CDR1 LGHNT, CDR2 FRNRAP. The CDR3 DNA is TGTGCTAGTGCCTTCTCGACAGGTCGTAGCCCTGATCAGCCCCAGCATTTT. This sequence encodes CASAFSTGRSPDQPQHF.

The rearrangement uses TRBV5-1 and TRBJ1-2, with TRBD1 as a possible D gene (6 bases). V lost 0 bases, J lost 6 bases, and 12 bases lay in between. The germline V gene has CDR1 SGHRS and CDR2 YFSETQ. The CDR3 runs to 14 residues. CDR3 amino acids: CASSLAWTADGYTF. DNA of the CDR3: TGCGCCAGCAGCTTGGCCTGGACAGCTGATGGCTACACCTTC.

V usage is TRBV18 and J usage is TRBJ1-3, with no clear D. V lost 2 bases and J 0 bases, leaving 5 bases between the germline ends. This CDR3 spans 14 amino acids. CDR1 and CDR2 (germline): KGHSH, LQKENI. The chain's CDR3 is CASSPGLSGNTIYF. Written as DNA, the CDR3 is TGTGCCAGCTCACCAGGCCTCTCTGGAAACACCATATATTTT. The whole variable domain, remainder taken from reference TRBV18 and TRBJ1-3, is NAGVMQNPRHLVRRRGQEARLRCSPMKGHSHVYWYRQLPEEGLKFMVYLQKENIIDESGMPKERFSAEFPKEGPSILRIQQVVRGDSAAYFCASSPGLSGNTIYFGEGSWLTVV.

The chain recombines TRBV2 with TRBJ2-1; the D is unclear. V was shortened by 4 bases and J by 6 bases, with 4 bases between the two germline ends. CDR1 and CDR2 from the germline V gene are SNHLY and FYNNEI. The CDR3 extends over 11 amino acids. The DNA of the CDR3 is TGTGCCAGCAGTGTCCGCAATGAGCAGTTCTTC. Translating gives CASSVRNEQFF.

The chain links TRBV5-4 to TRBJ2-1, with 8 bases lining up with TRBD1. The CDR3 covers 17 residues. The ends lost 0 bases at V and 7 bases at J; junction bases unmatched: 12. Germline V gives CDR1 SGHNT, CDR2 YYREEE (reference sequence). As DNA, the CDR3 is TGTGCCAGCAGCTTGGTACGTGGACAGGGACGAGGGAATGAGCAGTTCTTC. Translated, it gives CASSLVRGQGRGNEQFF.

V gene TRBV14 combines with J gene TRBJ2-7; 9 bases agree with TRBD1. The germline V gene has CDR1 SGHDN and CDR2 FVKESK. Trimming at V came to 3 bases and at J to 5 bases, leaving 8 bases not matched to a gene. The CDR3 runs to 15 residues. The CDR3 loop reads CASSHYRDRANEQYF. CDR3 DNA sequence: TGTGCCAGCAGCCATTACCGGGACAGGGCGAACGAGCAGTACTTC.

As for this clone: Additional DNA sequences in this sample encode the identical CDR3. The rearrangement uses TRBV7-3 and TRBJ1-1; D perhaps matches TRBD1 (5 bases). Germline V lookup: CDR1 SGHTA, CDR2 FQGTGA. This CDR3 comprises 13 residues. The V end was cut by 0 bases, the J end by 3 bases, with 5 bases between. This CDR3 reads CASSLTGDTEAFF. DNA of the CDR3: TGTGCCAGCAGCTTAACAGGGGACACTGAAGCTTTCTTT.

This clone was recorded once. This chain joins TRBV5-1 and TRBJ2-1, with D tentatively TRBD1 (7 bases). Germline lookup yields CDR1 SGHRS and CDR2 YFSETQ. V dropped 4 bases and J dropped 0 bases, with 14 bases sitting between them. The CDR3 extends over 16 amino acids. The CDR3 nucleotides are TGCGCCAGCAGCCCGGAGGGGGCTCTCTCCTACAATGAGCAGTTCTTC. It is translated as CASSPEGALSYNEQFF. The complete variable domain, with remaining parts taken from reference TRBV5-1 and TRBJ2-1, reads KAGVTQTPRYLIKTRGQQVTLSCSPISGHRSVSWYQQTPGQGLQFLFEYFSETQRNKGNFPGRFSGRQFSNSRSEMNVSTLELGDSALYLCASSPEGALSYNEQFFGPGTRLTVL.

J is TRBJ1-2 and V is TRBV10-3; D perhaps matches TRBD1 (5 bases). CDR1 and CDR2 (germline): ENHRY, SYGVKD. The CDR3 totals 13 residues. Trimming took off 6 bases at V and 7 bases at J, with 15 bases between the two ends. CDR3 sequence (DNA): TGTGCCATCAGATTAGAGACAGAGCGTGGCTACACCTTC. Protein sequence: CAIRLETERGYTF.

The sample holds a few counts of this clone. V gene TRBV7-2 combines with J gene TRBJ1-6, with 10 bases matching TRBD1. Germline assignment: CDR1 SGHTA and CDR2 FQGNSA. The J segment lost 10 bases and the V segment lost 3 bases, leaving 6 bases of the junction unmatched. This CDR3 has 15 amino acids. In DNA form, the CDR3 reads TGTGCCAGCAGCTTCTTAGGACAGGGGGGATCACCCCTCCACTTT. Translation: CASSFLGQGGSPLHF.